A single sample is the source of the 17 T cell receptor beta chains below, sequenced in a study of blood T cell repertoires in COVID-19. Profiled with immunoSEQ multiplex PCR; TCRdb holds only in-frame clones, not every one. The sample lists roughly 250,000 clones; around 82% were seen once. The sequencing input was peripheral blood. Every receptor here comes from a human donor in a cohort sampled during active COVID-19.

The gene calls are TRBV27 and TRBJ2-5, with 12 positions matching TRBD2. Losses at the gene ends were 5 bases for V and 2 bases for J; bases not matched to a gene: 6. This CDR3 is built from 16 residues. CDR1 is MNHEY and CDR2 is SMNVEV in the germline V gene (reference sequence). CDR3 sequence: CASSPYTSGGQETQYF. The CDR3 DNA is TGTGCCAGCAGTCCCTATACTAGCGGGGGGCAAGAGACCCAGTACTTC.

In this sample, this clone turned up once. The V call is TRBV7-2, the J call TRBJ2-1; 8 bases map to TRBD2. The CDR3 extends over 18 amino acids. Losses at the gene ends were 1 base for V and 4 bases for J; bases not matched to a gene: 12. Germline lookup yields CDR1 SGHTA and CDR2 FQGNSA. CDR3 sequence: CASSLVGSGAAYYNEQFF. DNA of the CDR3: TGTGCCAGCAGCTTAGTAGGTAGCGGGGCGGCGTATTACAATGAGCAGTTCTTC.

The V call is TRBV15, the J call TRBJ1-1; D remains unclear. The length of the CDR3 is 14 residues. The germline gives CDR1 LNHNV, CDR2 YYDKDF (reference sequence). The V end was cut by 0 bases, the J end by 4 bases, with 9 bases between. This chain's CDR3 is CATSRDTVTTEAFF. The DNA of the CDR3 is TGTGCCACCAGCAGAGATACGGTAACCACTGAAGCTTTCTTT.

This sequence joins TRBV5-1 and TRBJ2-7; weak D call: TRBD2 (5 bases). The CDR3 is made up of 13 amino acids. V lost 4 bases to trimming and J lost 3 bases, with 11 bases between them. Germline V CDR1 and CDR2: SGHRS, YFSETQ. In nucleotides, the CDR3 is TGCGCCAGCAGCCGTTCCGGGGTCTACGAGCAGTACTTC. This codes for CASSRSGVYEQYF.

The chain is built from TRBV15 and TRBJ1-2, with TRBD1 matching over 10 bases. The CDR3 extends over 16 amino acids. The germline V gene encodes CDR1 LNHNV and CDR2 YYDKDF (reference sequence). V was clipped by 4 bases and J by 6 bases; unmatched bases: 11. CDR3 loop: CATSKGDRGVKDGYTF. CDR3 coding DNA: TGTGCCACCAGCAAGGGGGACAGGGGAGTTAAAGATGGCTACACCTTC.

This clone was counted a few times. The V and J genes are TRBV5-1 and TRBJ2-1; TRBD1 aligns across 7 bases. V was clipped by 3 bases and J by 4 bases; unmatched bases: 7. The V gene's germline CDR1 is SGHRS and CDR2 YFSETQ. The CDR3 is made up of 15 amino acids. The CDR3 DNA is TGCGCCAGCAGCTCGCCCTTACAGGGGTACAATGAGCAGTTCTTC. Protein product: CASSSPLQGYNEQFF.

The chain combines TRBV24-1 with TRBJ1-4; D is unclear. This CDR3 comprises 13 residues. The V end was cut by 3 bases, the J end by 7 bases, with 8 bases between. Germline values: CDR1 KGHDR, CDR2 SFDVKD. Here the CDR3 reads CATSDPSLEKLFF. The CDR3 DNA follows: TGTGCCACCAGTGATCCGAGTCTTGAAAAACTGTTTTTT.

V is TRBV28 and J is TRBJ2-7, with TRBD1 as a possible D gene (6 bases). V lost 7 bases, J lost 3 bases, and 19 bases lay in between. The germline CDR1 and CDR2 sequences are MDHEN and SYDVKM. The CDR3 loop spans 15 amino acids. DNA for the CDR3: TGTGCCAGCAATCTACAGGGTTCAGGAAGCTACGAGCAGTACTTC. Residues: CASNLQGSGSYEQYF. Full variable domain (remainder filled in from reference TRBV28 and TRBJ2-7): DVKVTQSSRYLVKRTGEKVFLECVQDMDHENMFWYRQDPGLGLRLIYFSYDVKMKEKGDIPEGYSVSREKKERFSLILESASTNQTSMYLCASNLQGSGSYEQYFGPGTRLTVT.

In DNA form, the CDR3 reads TGTGCCAGCAGCCAGAGGGGACAGGGGGCGGCGGTTTACTTC. The encoded protein is CASSQRGQGAAVYF. V is TRBV3-1 (or the pseudogene TRBV3-2) and J is TRBJ2-7; 12 bases map to TRBD1. Germline trimming cut 3 bases from V and 13 bases from J; bases unmatched to any gene: 10. The CDR3 has 14 residues. Germline V lookup: CDR1 LGHDT, CDR2 YNNKEL (reference sequence).

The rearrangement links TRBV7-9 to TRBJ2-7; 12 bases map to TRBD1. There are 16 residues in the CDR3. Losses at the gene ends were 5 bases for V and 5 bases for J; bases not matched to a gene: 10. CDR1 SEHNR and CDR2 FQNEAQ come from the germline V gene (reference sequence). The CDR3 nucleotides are TGTGCCAGCAGCCTTGCCGGGACAGGGGGCGCCGACGAGCAGTACTTC. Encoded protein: CASSLAGTGGADEQYF.

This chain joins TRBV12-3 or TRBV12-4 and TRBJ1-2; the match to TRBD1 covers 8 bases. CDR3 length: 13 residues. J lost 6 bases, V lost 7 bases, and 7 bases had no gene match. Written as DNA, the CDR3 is TGTGCCAGCACCATTCTGACAGGGGATGGCTACACCTTC. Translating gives CASTILTGDGYTF.

In DNA form, the CDR3 reads TGTGCCAGCAGCCCCCGCTCCTTTAGCGGGAGGGTCTACGAGCAGTACTTC. This encodes CASSPRSFSGRVYEQYF. This chain links TRBV7-6 with TRBJ2-7; 11 bases match TRBD2. This CDR3 spans 17 amino acids. Unmatched junction bases numbered 12, after V lost 5 bases and J lost 3 bases. Germline assignment: CDR1 SGHVS and CDR2 FNYEAQ.

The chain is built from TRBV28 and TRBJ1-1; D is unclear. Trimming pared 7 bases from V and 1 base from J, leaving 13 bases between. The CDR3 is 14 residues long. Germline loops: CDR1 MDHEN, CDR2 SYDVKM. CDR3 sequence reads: CASIQHSPNTEAFF. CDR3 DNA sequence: TGTGCCAGCATACAACACAGCCCGAACACTGAAGCTTTCTTT.

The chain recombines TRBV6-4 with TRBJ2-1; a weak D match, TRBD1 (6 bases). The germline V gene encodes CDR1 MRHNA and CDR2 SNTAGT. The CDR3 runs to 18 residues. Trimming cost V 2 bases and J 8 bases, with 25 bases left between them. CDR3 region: CASSDRRKTGPVVDEQFF. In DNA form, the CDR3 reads TGTGCCAGCAGTGACCGTCGCAAAACAGGGCCGGTGGTCGATGAGCAGTTCTTC.

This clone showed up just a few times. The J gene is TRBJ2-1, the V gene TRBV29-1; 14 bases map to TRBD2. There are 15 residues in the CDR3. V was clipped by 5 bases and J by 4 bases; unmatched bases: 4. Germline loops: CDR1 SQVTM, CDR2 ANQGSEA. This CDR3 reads CSVHGTSGRYNEQFF. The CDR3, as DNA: TGCAGCGTTCACGGGACTAGCGGGAGATACAATGAGCAGTTCTTC.

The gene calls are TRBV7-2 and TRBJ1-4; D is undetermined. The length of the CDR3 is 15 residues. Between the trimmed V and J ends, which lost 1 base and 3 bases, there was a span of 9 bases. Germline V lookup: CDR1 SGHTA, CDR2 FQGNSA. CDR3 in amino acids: CASSLDPVSNEKLFF. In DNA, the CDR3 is TGTGCCAGCAGCTTAGATCCTGTCTCTAATGAAAAACTGTTTTTT. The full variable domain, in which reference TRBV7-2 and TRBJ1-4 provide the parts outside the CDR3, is GAGVSQSPSNKVTEKGKDVELRCDPISGHTALYWYRQSLGQGLEFLIYFQGNSAPDKSGLPSDRFSAERTGGSVSTLTIQRTQQEDSAVYLCASSLDPVSNEKLFFGSGTQLSVL.

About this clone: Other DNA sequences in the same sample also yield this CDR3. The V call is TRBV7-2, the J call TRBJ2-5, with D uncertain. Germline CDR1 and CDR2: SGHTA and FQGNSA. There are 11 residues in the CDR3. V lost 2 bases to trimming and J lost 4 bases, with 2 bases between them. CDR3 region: CASSLLETQYF. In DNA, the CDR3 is TGTGCCAGCAGCTTACTAGAGACCCAGTACTTC.